This passage covers 20 T cell receptor beta chains from one sample sequenced in a study of blood T cell repertoires in COVID-19. The assay was immunoSEQ multiplex PCR, and TCRdb's table has in-frame clones only and misses some. The sample shows 70,000 to 95,000 clones, about 89% of them seen only once. Sequencing was carried out using peripheral blood. These receptors were collected from a man aged 70-80 years with active or convalescent COVID-19.

The chain couples TRBV5-1 to TRBJ2-2; 7 bases align to TRBD1. Per the germline V gene, CDR1 is SGHRS and CDR2 is YFSETQ. Germline trimming cut 5 bases from V and 0 bases from J; bases unmatched to any gene: 13. The CDR3 totals 18 residues. The CDR3 coding sequence is TGCGCCAGCAGTTTGCTGGACAGGCCCAGCTCGAACACCGGGGAGCTGTTTTTT. This translates into CASSLLDRPSSNTGELFF.

The CDR3 DNA reads TGTGCCAGCAGTTTAGCAGGGGTCGGTCGGGGCCCTGAAGCTTTCTTT. Translated, it gives CASSLAGVGRGPEAFF. The rearrangement links TRBV28 to TRBJ1-1, with a possible D match to TRBD1 (6 bases). This CDR3 region has 16 residues. Germline values: CDR1 MDHEN, CDR2 SYDVKM. V lost 2 bases and J lost 6, with 19 bases in between.

The chain employs TRBV30 and TRBJ2-3; D might be TRBD1 (6 bases). The CDR3 loop spans 16 amino acids. Germline V gene lookup returns CDR1 GTSNPN and CDR2 SVGIG (reference sequence). The V and J ends lost 1 base and 0 bases respectively, with 14 bases between them. For the CDR3, the DNA is TGTGCCTGGAGTGCAGGACAGACACCTAGCACAGATACGCAGTATTTT. Protein: CAWSAGQTPSTDTQYF.

This sequence joins TRBV28 and TRBJ2-6, with 11 bases aligning to TRBD2. The germline V gene encodes CDR1 MDHEN and CDR2 SYDVKM. J lost 1 base, V lost 7 bases, and 6 bases had no gene match. The CDR3 length is 17 residues. The CDR3: CASTRPSGRSGANVLTF. For the CDR3, the DNA is TGTGCCAGCACTCGTCCTAGCGGGAGGTCTGGGGCCAACGTCCTGACTTTC.

V gene TRBV18 combines with J gene TRBJ2-1, with D unresolved. The germline gives CDR1 KGHSH, CDR2 LQKENI. The CDR3 sequence is 13 residues long. V lost 1 base and J lost 5, with 6 bases in between. CDR3 in DNA: TGTGCCAGCTCACCACGTTCCGACAATGAGCAGTTCTTC. This sequence encodes CASSPRSDNEQFF.

In this sample, this clone turned up a few times. This chain joins TRBV28 and TRBJ1-5; 10 bases map to TRBD1. Germline CDR1 reads MDHEN; CDR2 reads SYDVKM. The CDR3 is 14 amino acids. V lost 5 bases and J lost 4; bases outside the gene matches: 2. The CDR3 spells CASSPDRGNQPQHF. In DNA form, the CDR3 reads TGTGCCAGCAGTCCGGACAGGGGGAATCAGCCCCAGCATTTT. The whole variable domain, remainder taken from reference TRBV28 and TRBJ1-5, is DVKVTQSSRYLVKRTGEKVFLECVQDMDHENMFWYRQDPGLGLRLIYFSYDVKMKEKGDIPEGYSVSREKKERFSLILESASTNQTSMYLCASSPDRGNQPQHFGDGTRLSIL.

This rearrangement joins TRBV7-2 to TRBJ1-4; D unresolved. The V end lost 4 bases, the J end lost 0 bases, and 18 bases lay between the germline ends. CDR3 length: 18 amino acids. Germline lookup yields CDR1 SGHTA and CDR2 FQGNSA. The DNA for the CDR3 is TGTGCCAGCAGCTCCCTCCCGGCGGAGATAGCAACTAATGAAAAACTGTTTTTT. Amino acid sequence: CASSSLPAEIATNEKLFF.

This clone was seen a single time. The gene calls are TRBV27 and TRBJ1-2; 8 bases are shared with TRBD1. Germline CDR1 reads MNHEY; CDR2 reads SMNVEV (reference sequence). V dropped 5 bases and J dropped 4; count of bases not matched to a gene: 12. This CDR3 is 16 amino acids long. The CDR3 sequence is CASSPPPGTGVYGYTF. The CDR3 DNA follows: TGTGCCAGCAGTCCCCCCCCCGGGACAGGAGTCTATGGCTACACCTTC.

This chain links TRBV19 with TRBJ2-7; 13 bases map to TRBD2. The germline gives CDR1 LNHDA, CDR2 SQIVND (reference sequence). V lost 3 bases and J lost 4; bases outside the gene matches: 3. The CDR3 extends over 15 amino acids. CDR3 sequence (DNA): TGTGCCAGTAGTATCTCGGGACTAGCGGGGTACGAGCAGTACTTC. Translation: CASSISGLAGYEQYF.

The chain joins TRBV28 to TRBJ1-5; 8 bases fit TRBD1. Germline V lookup: CDR1 MDHEN, CDR2 SYDVKM. V dropped 4 bases and J dropped 6; count of bases not matched to a gene: 2. The CDR3 spans 13 residues. The CDR3 DNA reads as TGTGCCAGCAGTTCCAGGGGGCGTCAGCCCCAGCATTTT. Residues: CASSSRGRQPQHF.

The chain recombines TRBV18 with TRBJ1-1; TRBD1 might be the D (5 bases). From germline, CDR1 is KGHSH and CDR2 LQKENI. V gave up 4 bases and J gave up 2 bases, with 11 bases separating them. The CDR3 length is 14 residues. CDR3 sequence (DNA): TGTGCCAGCTCACTTCCGACAGAAAACACTGAAGCTTTCTTT. Residues: CASSLPTENTEAFF.

The V call is TRBV10-3, the J call TRBJ1-6; D unclear. The CDR3 is 13 residues long. V lost 5 bases, J lost 7 bases, and 9 bases lay in between. CDR1 and CDR2 (germline): ENHRY, SYGVKD. CDR3 protein: CAISTRENSPLHF. The CDR3 DNA sequence: TGTGCCATCAGTACCCGGGAAAATTCACCCCTCCACTTT.

The rearrangement uses TRBV4-2 and TRBJ2-1; 7 nucleotides line up with TRBD2. Losses at the gene ends were 4 bases for V and 7 bases for J; bases not matched to a gene: 10. The CDR3 sequence is 15 residues long. From germline, CDR1 is LGHNA and CDR2 YNFKEQ. DNA for the CDR3: TGTGCCAGCAGCCGCCTCATGGGAGGGCTTAATGAGCAGTTCTTC. The encoded protein is CASSRLMGGLNEQFF.

The chain combines TRBV10-3 with TRBJ1-1; possible D gene TRBD1, 5 bases. CDR3 length equals 14 residues. V dropped 8 bases and J dropped 1 base, with 14 bases sitting between them. Germline loops: CDR1 ENHRY, CDR2 SYGVKD. The CDR3 is CAIALGGANTEAFF. CDR3 nucleotides: TGTGCCATCGCCCTGGGGGGAGCGAACACTGAAGCTTTCTTT.

V usage is TRBV5-1 and J usage is TRBJ2-2, with D possibly being TRBD2 (6 bases). Germline CDR1 is SGHRS and CDR2 is YFSETQ. This CDR3 contains 15 residues. Trimming removed 7 bases at V and 2 bases at J, with 15 bases between. The CDR3 DNA sequence: TGCGCCAGCTGCCCGGGGACTGTTAACACCGGGGAGCTGTTTTTT. Translation gives CASCPGTVNTGELFF.

This clone was picked up one time. The V gene is TRBV18, the J gene TRBJ2-2; 10 positions match TRBD1. The CDR3 consists of 15 residues. V trimming: 3 bases; J trimming: 5 bases; junction bases outside the gene matches: 3. Germline loops: CDR1 KGHSH, CDR2 LQKENI. The DNA of the CDR3 is TGTGCCAGCTCACCTTGGACAGGGGGGACCGGGGAGCTGTTTTTT. Translating it yields CASSPWTGGTGELFF.

The CDR3 DNA is TGCAGTGCTAGTAGGAGCGGAGTATACAATGAGCAGTTCTTC. Protein product: CSASRSGVYNEQFF. V and J are TRBV20-1 and TRBJ2-1, with D possibly being TRBD2 (5 bases). V was shortened by 3 bases and J by 4 bases, with 13 bases between the two germline ends. Germline CDR1 reads DFQATT; CDR2 reads SNEGSKA (reference sequence). The CDR3 covers 14 residues.

The V call is TRBV7-3, the J call TRBJ2-2, with TRBD1 as a possible D gene (5 bases). Germline CDR1 is SGHTA and CDR2 is FQGTGA. Trimming removed 0 bases from V and 6 bases from J, with 17 bases in between. This CDR3 is 17 amino acids long. CDR3 bases: TGTGCCAGCAGCTTAACGGGTGCTAGGGGTGTCGCCGGGGAGCTGTTTTTT. It yields the protein CASSLTGARGVAGELFF.

This clone appeared once. The CDR3 sequence: CASEGNEQFF. The CDR3 nucleotides read TGTGCCAGCGAGGGCAATGAGCAGTTCTTC. J is TRBJ2-1 and V is TRBV2, with a weak D call TRBD2 (5 bases). This CDR3 is built from 10 residues. Germline values: CDR1 SNHLY, CDR2 FYNNEI. V was pared by 8 bases and J by 6 bases, with 5 bases between.

This clone was seen only a few times. The rearrangement uses TRBV5-1 and TRBJ2-7, with 12 bases fitting TRBD1. V shed 3 bases, J shed 6 bases, and the junction held 4 bases outside the gene matches. The CDR3 covers 14 residues. Germline CDR1 and CDR2: SGHRS and YFSETQ. The CDR3 protein is CASSSGTGGAEQYF. CDR3 DNA sequence: TGCGCCAGCAGCTCTGGGACAGGGGGCGCCGAGCAGTACTTC.